This T cell receptor beta chain was recovered during a study of T cells expressing NK-cell markers. TCRdb re-called the 5' RACE reads; one entry per CDR3 protein, DNA not given. The sample spans some 340,000 distinct CDR3 sequences; the ten largest clones claim under 6.5%. CDR3 length: 14 residues. Germline-derived CDR1 and CDR2 are MGHDK and SYGVNS. The sample consisted of blood T cells: a sorted CD56 or NKG2C T cell subset, CD4+ or CD8+ T cells, or bulk PBMC T cells (not recorded which). This TCR was recovered from a man aged 18-70 years in good health. This chain links TRBV25-1 with TRBJ1-6. CDR3 in amino acids: CASSEYVGNSPLHF.